This T cell receptor beta chain was recovered during a study of T cells in Graves' hyperthyroidism and ophthalmopathy. Broader study findings: Blood also contained most expanded thyroid clonotypes above 0.001.

A word on this clonotype: What it binds is not known.

In germline, CDR1 is LGHNA, CDR2 YSLEER. The CDR3 loop spans 18 amino acids. J was trimmed by 2 bases and V by 0 bases; bases with no gene match: 7. Every diagnosis used clinical symptoms, serum thyroxine and TRAb, thyroid ultrasound and orbital computed tomography. PBMCs were obtained from 7.5 to 10 ml fresh peripheral blood. RNA transcripts provided the source from which TCR beta CDR3 regions were amplified. In the first-round RT-PCR of the TCR CDR3, the HTBI primer set was used. TCRdb redid the calling of the multiplex PCR reads with MiXCR, one entry per CDR3 protein. The sample lists 600,000 to 700,000 distinct CDR3 sequences; over 12% were seen once.

The receptor's source is a woman aged 40 to 50 with Graves' ophthalmopathy. The sequenced material came from blood. The chain carries TRBV4-3 and TRBJ2-6; 7 positions agree with TRBD1. The CDR3 region is CASSQDALTGTGANVLTF. CDR3 sequence (DNA): TGCGCCAGCAGCCAAGATGCCCTGACAGGGACTGGGGCCAACGTCCTGACTTTC.